This TCR beta chain is from a study of blood T cell repertoires in COVID-19. As for the study in general: Specimens from acute and convalescent COVID-19 originated in the United States, Italy and Spain.

This CDR3 spans 15 amino acids. Germline-derived CDR1 and CDR2 are SSHAT and FNYEAQ (reference sequence). V was shortened by 2 bases and J by 1 base, with 12 bases between the two germline ends. The study drew participants aged about 18 to 89 years from roughly 25 US areas. In assigning cohorts, the study relied on participant-reported clinical history. This clone was detected only once. Original methodology: Estimates of nucleated cell counts were drawn from the amplification of reference gene primers. Here immunoSEQ multiplex PCR was the method, and the copy in TCRdb shows in-frame clones only, minus some. That table furnishes V, J and clone size, whereas the DNA furnished D and trimming. The sample consists of roughly 250,000 clones, 80% to 90% of them appearing once.

This rearrangement joins TRBV7-7 to TRBJ2-7, with D possibly TRBD2 on 6 matching bases. The clonotype was recovered from a middle-aged woman who had been exposed to COVID-19. Sequencing was done on a sample of PBMCs or T cells enriched from blood (not recorded which). The CDR3: CASSLFSGESYEQYF. In nucleotides, the CDR3 is TGTGCCAGCAGCTTATTTTCGGGGGAGTCCTACGAGCAGTACTTC.